The present T cell receptor beta chain was sequenced within a study of blood T cell repertoires in COVID-19. Study details: Acute and convalescent COVID-19 samples came from the United States, Italy and Spain.

Everyone who took part was roughly 18 to 89 years old, and they came from about 23 US areas. V lost 4 bases, J lost 5 bases, and 5 bases stayed unmatched. This CDR3 comprises 14 residues. Germline V lookup: CDR1 LGHDT, CDR2 YNNKEL (reference sequence). Assay used: immunoSEQ multiplex PCR; TCRdb lists only in-frame clones, some missing. There are fewer than 200,000 clones in the sample; around 73% occur only once, and roughly a sixth lies in the top ten. This rearrangement joins TRBV3-1 (or the pseudogene TRBV3-2) to TRBJ2-5; 9 nucleotides match TRBD2. Sample: PBMCs or T cells enriched from blood (not recorded which). The clonotype was recovered from a woman aged 50 to 65 who had recovered from COVID-19. CDR3 in amino acids: CASSRAGGSETQYF. The CDR3 nucleotides are TGTGCCAGCAGCCGGGCGGGGGGGTCGGAGACCCAGTACTTC.